A selection of T cell receptor beta chains follows, all from one sample in a study of radiotherapy plus CTLA-4 blockade in lung cancer. Sequencing used immunoSEQ multiplex PCR; TCRdb keeps in-frame clones, though not all of them. The sample holds about 95,000 clones; roughly four fifths are singletons and the top ten take about 3.5%. This specimen was peripheral blood, taken from a patient treated with radiotherapy plus ipilimumab. Receptors were obtained from a human donor with non-small cell lung cancer who had a partial response to radiotherapy plus ipilimumab. CDR3s include the opening cysteine and the closing phenylalanine or tryptophan. Fields, in order: V gene, D gene, clone size, J gene, CDR3 protein, CDR3 DNA. A D gene is named only where the DNA matches it firmly. The size field is filled for only some rows; it gives once, few, many or a size class.

v_gene: TRBV2
d_gene: TRBD1
abundance: -
j_gene: TRBJ2-1
CDR3aa: CASSEQGVSYNEQFF
CDR3nt: TGTGCCAGCAGTGAACAGGGGGTGAGCTACAATGAGCAGTTCTTC

v_gene: TRBV30
d_gene: TRBD1
abundance: -
j_gene: TRBJ1-1
CDR3aa: CAWSRTGGTEAFF
CDR3nt: TGTGCCTGGAGCAGAACAGGGGGTACTGAAGCTTTCTTT

v_gene: TRBV19
d_gene: TRBD1
abundance: -
j_gene: TRBJ1-2
CDR3aa: CASSISGQGDGYTF
CDR3nt: TGTGCCAGTAGTATCTCCGGACAGGGCGATGGCTACACCTTC

v_gene: TRBV9
d_gene: -
abundance: -
j_gene: TRBJ2-7
CDR3aa: CASSAWAESAYEQYF
CDR3nt: TGTGCCAGCAGCGCGTGGGCAGAATCAGCCTACGAGCAGTACTTC

v_gene: TRBV12-2
d_gene: -
abundance: -
j_gene: TRBJ1-5
CDR3aa: CESQPQHF
CDR3nt: TGTGAGAGTCAGCCCCAGCATTTT

v_gene: TRBV28
d_gene: -
abundance: -
j_gene: TRBJ2-7
CDR3aa: CASSLRLGVGRGEQYF
CDR3nt: TGTGCCAGCAGTTTAAGACTTGGAGTTGGCCGTGGGGAGCAGTACTTC

v_gene: TRBV7-9
d_gene: TRBD1
abundance: -
j_gene: TRBJ2-5
CDR3aa: CASSLDPGQGETQYF
CDR3nt: TGTGCCAGCAGCTTAGACCCCGGACAGGGTGAGACCCAGTACTTC

v_gene: TRBV7-6
d_gene: -
abundance: -
j_gene: TRBJ1-5
CDR3aa: CASSPDRNNQPQHF
CDR3nt: TGTGCCAGCAGCCCGGACAGAAACAATCAGCCCCAGCATTTT

v_gene: TRBV5-6
d_gene: -
abundance: -
j_gene: TRBJ2-6
CDR3aa: CASSLGSSGANVLTF
CDR3nt: TGTGCCAGCAGCTTAGGGAGTTCTGGGGCCAACGTCCTGACTTTC

v_gene: TRBV28
d_gene: TRBD1
abundance: -
j_gene: TRBJ2-6
CDR3aa: CASTPGQGSPGANVLTF
CDR3nt: TGTGCCAGCACCCCGGGACAGGGGAGCCCTGGGGCCAACGTCCTGACTTTC

v_gene: TRBV5-1
d_gene: TRBD1
abundance: -
j_gene: TRBJ1-1
CDR3aa: CASSSRNDRDGAFF
CDR3nt: TGCGCCAGCAGCTCACGAAACGACAGGGATGGGGCTTTCTTT

v_gene: TRBV19
d_gene: TRBD1
abundance: -
j_gene: TRBJ1-5
CDR3aa: CASIPHRDSDQPQHF
CDR3nt: TGTGCCAGTATTCCCCACCGGGACAGCGATCAGCCCCAGCATTTT

v_gene: TRBV7-2
d_gene: -
abundance: -
j_gene: TRBJ1-3
CDR3aa: CASRLFQGSGNTIYF
CDR3nt: TGTGCCAGCAGACTTTTCCAGGGCTCTGGAAACACCATATATTTT

v_gene: TRBV4-2
d_gene: TRBD1
abundance: -
j_gene: TRBJ2-1
CDR3aa: CASSRTGNNEQFF
CDR3nt: TGTGCCAGCAGCCGGACAGGAAACAATGAGCAGTTCTTC

v_gene: TRBV30
d_gene: -
abundance: -
j_gene: TRBJ1-3
CDR3aa: CAWKQTISGNTIYF
CDR3nt: TGTGCCTGGAAACAGACCATCTCTGGAAACACCATATATTTT

v_gene: TRBV10-3
d_gene: -
abundance: -
j_gene: TRBJ2-7
CDR3aa: CAISESGQGILYEQYF
CDR3nt: TGTGCCATCAGTGAGTCGGGGCAGGGAATCCTTTACGAGCAGTACTTC

v_gene: TRBV10-2
d_gene: TRBD2
abundance: few
j_gene: TRBJ2-1
CDR3aa: CAIAGDNEQFF
CDR3nt: TGCGCCATTGCGGGAGACAATGAGCAGTTCTTC

v_gene: TRBV1
d_gene: -
abundance: -
j_gene: TRBJ1-4
CDR3aa: CTSTLRAGRGDATNEKLFF
CDR3nt: TGCACCAGCACCCTCCGAGCGGGCAGGGGGGATGCAACTAATGAAAAACTGTTTTTT

v_gene: TRBV19
d_gene: -
abundance: -
j_gene: TRBJ2-7
CDR3aa: CASSIEDNPAYEQYF
CDR3nt: TGTGCCAGTAGTATAGAGGACAACCCGGCCTACGAGCAGTACTTC

v_gene: TRBV7-7
d_gene: -
abundance: -
j_gene: TRBJ1-1
CDR3aa: CASSVDRNTEAFF
CDR3nt: TGTGCCAGCAGCGTGGACAGGAACACTGAAGCTTTCTTT

v_gene: TRBV11-2
d_gene: -
abundance: -
j_gene: TRBJ2-2
CDR3aa: CASSLERGWGPGELFF
CDR3nt: TGTGCCAGCAGCTTAGAGAGAGGGTGGGGGCCCGGGGAGCTGTTTTTT

v_gene: TRBV19
d_gene: TRBD2
abundance: -
j_gene: TRBJ2-2
CDR3aa: CASSKPSGNTGELFF
CDR3nt: TGTGCCAGTAGTAAGCCTAGCGGGAACACCGGGGAGCTGTTTTTT

v_gene: TRBV6-1
d_gene: -
abundance: -
j_gene: TRBJ2-1
CDR3aa: CASGRDSYNEQFF
CDR3nt: TGTGCCAGCGGAAGAGACAGTTACAATGAGCAGTTCTTC

v_gene: TRBV2
d_gene: TRBD2
abundance: -
j_gene: TRBJ2-1
CDR3aa: CASGREGLDEQFF
CDR3nt: TGTGCCAGCGGGAGGGAGGGCCTCGATGAGCAGTTCTTC

v_gene: TRBV6-1
d_gene: -
abundance: -
j_gene: TRBJ1-6
CDR3aa: CASSEGTGRNSPLHF
CDR3nt: TGTGCCAGCAGTGAAGGAACAGGGCGGAATTCACCCCTCCACTTT

v_gene: TRBV7-9
d_gene: TRBD1
abundance: -
j_gene: TRBJ2-7
CDR3aa: CASSLARGTATYEQYF
CDR3nt: TGTGCCAGCAGCTTGGCCCGAGGGACAGCAACCTACGAGCAGTACTTC

v_gene: TRBV7-3
d_gene: TRBD1
abundance: -
j_gene: TRBJ2-2
CDR3aa: CASSPLAGTGGPTLPNTGELFF
CDR3nt: TGTGCCAGCAGCCCCCTAGCCGGGACAGGGGGCCCTACGCTACCGAACACCGGGGAGCTGTTTTTT

v_gene: TRBV15
d_gene: -
abundance: -
j_gene: TRBJ2-3
CDR3aa: CATSRESRSSTDTQYF
CDR3nt: TGTGCCACCAGCAGAGAGTCGAGGTCTAGCACAGATACGCAGTATTTT

v_gene: TRBV19
d_gene: -
abundance: once
j_gene: TRBJ1-5
CDR3aa: CASSINEGNQPQHF
CDR3nt: TGTGCCAGTAGTATAAACGAGGGAAATCAGCCCCAGCATTTT

v_gene: TRBV7-9
d_gene: -
abundance: few
j_gene: TRBJ2-6
CDR3aa: CASSGGDGLTGANVLTF
CDR3nt: TGTGCCAGCAGCGGAGGGGACGGCCTGACTGGGGCCAACGTCCTGACTTTC

v_gene: TRBV10-2
d_gene: TRBD2
abundance: -
j_gene: TRBJ2-7
CDR3aa: CASSEPTGTSEPSNYF
CDR3nt: TGCGCCAGCAGTGAACCGACCGGGACTAGCGAGCCGAGCAATTACTTC

v_gene: TRBV18
d_gene: TRBD1
abundance: -
j_gene: TRBJ2-7
CDR3aa: CASSPFGQVNEQYF
CDR3nt: TGTGCCAGCTCACCATTCGGACAGGTAAACGAGCAGTACTTC

v_gene: TRBV5-1
d_gene: TRBD2
abundance: -
j_gene: TRBJ2-5
CDR3aa: CASSFLAANQETQYF
CDR3nt: TGCGCCAGCAGCTTCCTAGCGGCCAACCAAGAGACCCAGTACTTC

v_gene: TRBV6-1
d_gene: TRBD1
abundance: -
j_gene: TRBJ1-2
CDR3aa: CATLWDRGDFRGYTF
CDR3nt: TGTGCCACACTGTGGGACAGGGGTGACTTCCGGGGCTACACCTTC

v_gene: TRBV19
d_gene: TRBD1
abundance: -
j_gene: TRBJ2-6
CDR3aa: CASRRDRASGANVLTF
CDR3nt: TGTGCCAGTAGACGAGACAGGGCCTCTGGGGCCAACGTCCTGACTTTC

v_gene: TRBV2
d_gene: TRBD2
abundance: -
j_gene: TRBJ2-3
CDR3aa: CASKDGRGGNTQYF
CDR3nt: TGTGCCAGCAAAGACGGGAGGGGGGGGAATACGCAGTATTTT

v_gene: TRBV28
d_gene: -
abundance: -
j_gene: TRBJ1-1
CDR3aa: CASSVQVSNTEAFF
CDR3nt: TGTGCCAGCAGTGTCCAGGTCTCGAACACTGAAGCTTTCTTT

v_gene: TRBV12-5
d_gene: TRBD1
abundance: -
j_gene: TRBJ1-2
CDR3aa: CASGLVQGTGYTF
CDR3nt: TGTGCTAGTGGTTTGGTACAGGGGACTGGCTACACCTTC

v_gene: TRBV7-9
d_gene: -
abundance: -
j_gene: TRBJ2-6
CDR3aa: CASSFGAGSGANVLTF
CDR3nt: TGTGCCAGCAGCTTCGGGGCGGGGAGTGGGGCCAACGTCCTGACTTTC

v_gene: TRBV7-2
d_gene: -
abundance: -
j_gene: TRBJ1-4
CDR3aa: CASSLAEGRNEKLFF
CDR3nt: TGTGCCAGCAGCTTAGCTGAGGGAAGGAATGAAAAACTGTTTTTT

v_gene: TRBV10-3
d_gene: -
abundance: -
j_gene: TRBJ2-5
CDR3aa: CAISRTAQETQYF
CDR3nt: TGTGCCATCTCTCGGACAGCTCAAGAGACCCAGTACTTC

v_gene: TRBV2
d_gene: -
abundance: -
j_gene: TRBJ1-2
CDR3aa: CASIYRSGAGGGYTF
CDR3nt: TGTGCCAGCATTTATAGATCTGGTGCGGGTGGTGGCTACACCTTC

v_gene: TRBV5-4
d_gene: TRBD2
abundance: few
j_gene: TRBJ2-3
CDR3aa: CASSLYGGRDTQYF
CDR3nt: TGTGCCAGCAGCTTGTACGGCGGGAGGGATACGCAGTATTTT

v_gene: TRBV11-3
d_gene: -
abundance: few
j_gene: TRBJ2-7
CDR3aa: CASTRVGAEREQYF
CDR3nt: TGTGCCAGCACCCGAGTCGGAGCCGAGCGCGAGCAGTACTTC

v_gene: TRBV4-1
d_gene: TRBD1
abundance: -
j_gene: TRBJ2-7
CDR3aa: CASSLMAGTGSDEQYF
CDR3nt: TGTGCCAGCAGCCTTATGGCCGGGACAGGGTCTGACGAGCAGTACTTC